The sequence of this T cell receptor beta chain was determined in a study of T cells in Graves' hyperthyroidism and ophthalmopathy. Study results and caveats: Ophthalmopathy was told apart from stable hyperthyroidism by a 13 V-J model.

This clonotype was seen only a few times. What it recognizes is unknown. Ophthalmopathy cases met thresholds of Clinical Activity Score at least 3, NOSPECS grade at least 4 and duration under 3 months. The CDR3 is 15 amino acids. After removal of 8 bases from V and 8 bases from J, the junction contained 14 bases not matched to a gene. Germline CDR1 reads LNHDA; CDR2 reads SQIVND (reference sequence). Amplified TCR beta CDR3 regions came from RNA transcripts. First-round RT-PCR with HTBI primers amplified the TCR CDR3 region. TCRdb processed the multiplex PCR reads anew with MiXCR; each CDR3 protein has one entry. The table has 500,000 to 650,000 distinct CDR3 sequences, about 14% seen once.

Sequenced: blood. The J gene is TRBJ2-1, the V gene TRBV19, with 8 nucleotides matching TRBD2. This TCR came from a woman in her forties or fifties with Graves' ophthalmopathy. DNA of the CDR3: TGTGCCAGTGCTGCGACTAGCGCTGGTGGCGATGAGCAGTTCTTC. This gives the protein CASAATSAGGDEQFF.